This T cell receptor beta chain was recorded in a study of response to subunit inactivated influenza vaccine (dated by TCRdb to the late 2010s). Broadly, across the study: Deep quantitative profiling of the T cell receptor repertoire was used in the study to follow responses to a trivalent subunit inactivated influenza vaccine.

Note on this clonotype: Its antigen is not yet known. No much larger clone is present one base from it, and per-base qualities are unavailable.

V is reduced by 7 bases and J by 1 base, leaving a spacing of 17 bases between them. The CDR3 sequence holds 15 residues, the cysteine and phenylalanine included. The retained sequence is limited to the CDR3, 45 bases, with the frame set at the first base. Per the germline V gene, MDHEN is the CDR1 and SYDVKM is the CDR2. Paper-wide results and their limitations: It was suggested by the authors that each seasonal influenza vaccination may recruit only a limited number of new T cells.

To prepare the library, RT-PCR was applied. The reads were generated on an Illumina HiSeq 2500. The public reads were run again by TCRdb, first through fastp at Q25 and then through MiXCR, and only productive beta chains were kept. One record per CDR3 amino acid sequence lists the most common genes and DNA. A total of approximately 300,000 distinct CDR3 sequences appear in this sample, approximately 23% of them only once. The top ten constitute around 10% of the sample. This receptor chain uses TRBV28 and TRBJ2-7, with the D call perhaps TRBD1 or TRBD2, as 5 bases match in each case. Here the sequenced sample was PBMCs from blood, taken less than 22 months after vaccination. The source of this sequence is a man aged 50-75 years who received an inactivated influenza vaccine. Donor details come from another sample of the same person, matched by shared clones. The DNA reads TGTGCCAGCAACATTGGGACGGCTCCATCCTACGAGCAGTACTTC. Its translation reads: CASNIGTAPSYEQYF.